These 9 T cell receptor beta chains share one sample of origin, sequenced in a study of cytomegalovirus exposure and HLA in healthy donors. PCR was performed using 60 Vbeta and 13 Jbeta primers. Sequenced by immunoSEQ multiplex PCR; TCRdb stores in-frame clones only, minus some. The sample includes roughly 100,000 clones, around three quarters of them seen just once. What was sequenced was PBMCs. The source is a woman aged 18-29 years in good health and CMV-seropositive.

The rearrangement uses TRBV18 and TRBJ1-1; no firm D call. The CDR3 contains 12 residues. V was trimmed by 3 bases and J by 10 bases, leaving 12 bases between them. Germline values: CDR1 KGHSH, CDR2 LQKENI. CDR3 amino acids: CASSPGSEGAFF. Here the CDR3 DNA reads TGTGCCAGCTCACCTGGATCAGAGGGAGCTTTCTTT. The variable domain in full, with the rest retrieved from reference TRBV18 and TRBJ1-1, is NAGVMQNPRHLVRRRGQEARLRCSPMKGHSHVYWYRQLPEEGLKFMVYLQKENIIDESGMPKERFSAEFPKEGPSILRIQQVVRGDSAAYFCASSPGSEGAFFGQGTRLTVV.

The rearrangement uses TRBV5-4 and TRBJ1-3, with 10 bases lining up with TRBD1. CDR1 is SGHNT and CDR2 is YYREEE in the germline V gene (reference sequence). CDR3 length equals 15 residues. Trimming cost V 4 bases and J 4 bases; bases outside gene matches: 5. The chain's CDR3 is CASSRDRGRGNTIYF. In nucleotides, the CDR3 is TGTGCCAGCAGCCGGGACAGGGGTCGAGGAAACACCATATATTTT. Drawing the rest from reference TRBV5-4 and TRBJ1-3, the complete variable domain is ETGVTQSPTHLIKTRGQQVTLRCSSQSGHNTVSWYQQALGQGPQFIFQYYREEENGRGNFPPRFSGLQFPNYSSELNVNALELDDSALYLCASSRDRGRGNTIYFGEGSWLTVV.

The gene calls are TRBV9 and TRBJ2-1; 13 bases are a match to TRBD2. The CDR3 runs 16 residues. Unmatched junction bases numbered 6, after V lost 0 bases and J lost 9 bases. From germline, CDR1 is SGDLS and CDR2 YYNGEE. CDR3 sequence: CASSVGGLAGVVEQFF. CDR3 coding DNA: TGTGCCAGCAGCGTAGGTGGACTAGCGGGAGTGGTTGAGCAGTTCTTC.

About this clone itself: At one end, the junction sequence differs from germline, possibly due to a read error. CDR3 bases: TGTGCCAGCAGTCAAGGTATGGGGAGCTCCTACGGGCAGTACTTC. It codes for CASSQGMGSSYGQYF. The chain uses TRBV2 and TRBJ2-7; a weak D match, TRBD2 (5 bases). The CDR3 sequence is 15 residues long. Germline V lookup: CDR1 SNHLY, CDR2 FYNNEI. The whole variable domain, remainder taken from reference TRBV2 and TRBJ2-7, is EPEVTQTPSHQVTQMGQEVILRCVPISNHLYFYWYRQILGQKVEFLVSFYNNEISEKSEIFDDQFSVERPDGSNFTLKIRSTKLEDSAMYFCASSQGMGSSYGQYFGPGTRLTVT.

The CDR3 DNA sequence: TGTGCCATCAGGGAAGACAGTAGCTCACCCCTCCACTTT. Amino acids: CAIREDSSSPLHF. The chain couples TRBV10-3 to TRBJ1-6; D perhaps matches TRBD1 (5 bases). The CDR3 is 13 residues long. V gave up 6 bases and J gave up 10 bases, with 13 bases separating them. Germline CDR1 ENHRY, CDR2 SYGVKD.

The rearrangement joins TRBV5-6 to TRBJ2-7; TRBD2 agrees at 7 bases. J lost 3 bases, V lost 4 bases, and 7 bases had no gene match. The CDR3 is 14 residues long. Per the germline V gene, CDR1 is SGHDT and CDR2 is YYEEEE. CDR3 DNA sequence: TGTGCCAGCAGCCCGGGCAGCGGGGACTACGAGCAGTACTTC. As protein: CASSPGSGDYEQYF.

This clone has more than one count but fewer than ten. The chain combines TRBV6-5 with TRBJ2-1; TRBD2 matches 9 bases. Germline V CDR1 and CDR2: MNHEY, SVGAGI. The CDR3 runs to 15 residues. Trimming at V came to 7 bases and at J to 3 bases, leaving 7 bases not matched to a gene. The CDR3 region is CASTSVAGVYNEQFF. Written as DNA, the CDR3 is TGTGCCAGCACCTCGGTAGCGGGGGTCTACAATGAGCAGTTCTTC.

The chain combines TRBV5-1 with TRBJ1-2; TRBD1 matches at 7 bases. Unmatched junction bases numbered 5, after V lost 2 bases and J lost 1 base. Germline V gives CDR1 SGHRS, CDR2 YFSETQ. This CDR3 region has 15 residues. For the CDR3, the DNA is TGCGCCAGCAGCTTAGGACAGGCGATTAACTATGGCTACACCTTC. This sequence encodes CASSLGQAINYGYTF.

The chain recombines TRBV10-1 with TRBJ2-7; 8 positions agree with TRBD1. The CDR3 loop spans 14 amino acids. Germline loops: CDR1 WNHNN, CDR2 SYGVQD (reference sequence). Trimming removed 8 bases from V and 2 bases from J; junction bases left unmatched: 8. The CDR3 region has the DNA TGCGCCAGCGCCCTCGGACAGGGCGCCTACGAGCAGTACTTC. Its protein product is CASALGQGAYEQYF.